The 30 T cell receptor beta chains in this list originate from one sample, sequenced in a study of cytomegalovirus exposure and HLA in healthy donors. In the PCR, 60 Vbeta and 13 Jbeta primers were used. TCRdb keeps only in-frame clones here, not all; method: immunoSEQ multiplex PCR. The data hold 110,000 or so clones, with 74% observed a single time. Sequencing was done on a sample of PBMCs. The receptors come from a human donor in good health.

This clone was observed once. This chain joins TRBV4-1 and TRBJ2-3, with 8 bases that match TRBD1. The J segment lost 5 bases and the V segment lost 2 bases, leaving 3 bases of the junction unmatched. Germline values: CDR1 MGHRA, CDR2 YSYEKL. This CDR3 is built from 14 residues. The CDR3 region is CASSQTGTGDTQYF. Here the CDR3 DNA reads TGCGCCAGCAGCCAAACCGGGACAGGAGATACGCAGTATTTT.

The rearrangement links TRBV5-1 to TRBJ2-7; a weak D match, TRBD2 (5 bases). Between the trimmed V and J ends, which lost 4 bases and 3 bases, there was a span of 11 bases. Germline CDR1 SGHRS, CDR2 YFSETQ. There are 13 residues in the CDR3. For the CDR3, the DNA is TGCGCCAGCAGCGGACGGGATTACTACGAGCAGTACTTC. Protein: CASSGRDYYEQYF.

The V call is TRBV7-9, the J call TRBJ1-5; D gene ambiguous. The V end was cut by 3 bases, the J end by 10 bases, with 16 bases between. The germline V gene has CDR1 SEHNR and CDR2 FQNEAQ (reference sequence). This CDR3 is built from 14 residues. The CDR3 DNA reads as TGTGCCAGCAGCTTGGGCGAGACAATCTTACCCCAGCATTTT. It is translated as CASSLGETILPQHF.

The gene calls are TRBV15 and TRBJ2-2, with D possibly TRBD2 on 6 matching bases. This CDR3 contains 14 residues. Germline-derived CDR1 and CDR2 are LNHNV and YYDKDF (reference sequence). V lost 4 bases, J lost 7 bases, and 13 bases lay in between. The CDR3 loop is CATSKAGTDGELFF. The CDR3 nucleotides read TGTGCCACCAGCAAGGCGGGAACGGACGGGGAGCTGTTTTTT.

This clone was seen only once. CDR3 residues: CASSEALRVRYGYTF. Written as DNA, the CDR3 is TGTGCCAGCAGTGAAGCCTTGAGGGTTCGGTATGGCTACACCTTC. The chain links TRBV6-1 to TRBJ1-2; no definite D call. This CDR3 has 15 amino acids. Germline V CDR1 and CDR2: MNHNS, SASEGT. V lost 0 bases, J lost 5 bases, and 13 bases lay in between.

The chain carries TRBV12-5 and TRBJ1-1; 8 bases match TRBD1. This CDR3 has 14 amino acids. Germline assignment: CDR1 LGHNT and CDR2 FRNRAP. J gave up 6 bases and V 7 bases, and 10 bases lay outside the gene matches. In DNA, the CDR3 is TGTGCTAGTGCCCGGGACAGGTTAGACTCTGAAGCTTTCTTT. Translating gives CASARDRLDSEAFF.

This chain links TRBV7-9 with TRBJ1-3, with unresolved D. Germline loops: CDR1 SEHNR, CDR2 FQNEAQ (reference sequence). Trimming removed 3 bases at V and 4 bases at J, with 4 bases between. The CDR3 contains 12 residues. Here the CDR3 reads CASSFRGNTIYF. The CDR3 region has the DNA TGTGCCAGCAGCTTCAGGGGAAACACCATATATTTT.

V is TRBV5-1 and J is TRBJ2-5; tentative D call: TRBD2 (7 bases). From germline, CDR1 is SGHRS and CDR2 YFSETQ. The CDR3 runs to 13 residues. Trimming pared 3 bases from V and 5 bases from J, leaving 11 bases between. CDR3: CASSWGGRETQYF. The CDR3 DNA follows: TGCGCCAGCAGCTGGGGGGGCAGGGAGACCCAGTACTTC.

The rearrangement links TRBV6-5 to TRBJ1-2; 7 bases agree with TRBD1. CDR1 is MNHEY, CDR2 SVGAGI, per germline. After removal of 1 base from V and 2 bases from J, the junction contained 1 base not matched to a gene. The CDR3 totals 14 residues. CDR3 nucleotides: TGTGCCAGCAGTTACTTGGACAGGAACTATGGCTACACCTTC. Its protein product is CASSYLDRNYGYTF.

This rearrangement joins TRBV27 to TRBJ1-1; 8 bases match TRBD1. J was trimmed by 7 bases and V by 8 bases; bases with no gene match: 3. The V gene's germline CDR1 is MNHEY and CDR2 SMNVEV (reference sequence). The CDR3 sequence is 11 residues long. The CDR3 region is CASWTGREAFF. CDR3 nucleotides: TGTGCCAGCTGGACAGGGCGTGAAGCTTTCTTT.

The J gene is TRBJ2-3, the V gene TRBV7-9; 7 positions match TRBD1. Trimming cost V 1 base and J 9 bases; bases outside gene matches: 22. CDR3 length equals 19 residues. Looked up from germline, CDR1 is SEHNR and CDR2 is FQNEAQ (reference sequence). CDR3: CASSLVGRTRQDRSRTQYF. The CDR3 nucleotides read TGTGCCAGCAGCTTAGTCGGACGAACTCGACAGGACAGGAGTCGGACGCAGTATTTT. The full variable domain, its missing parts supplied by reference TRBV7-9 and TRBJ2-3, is DTGVSQNPRHKITKRGQNVTFRCDPISEHNRLYWYRQTLGQGPEFLTYFQNEAQLEKSRLLSDRFSAERPKGSFSTLEIQRTEQGDSAMYLCASSLVGRTRQDRSRTQYFGPGTRLTVL.

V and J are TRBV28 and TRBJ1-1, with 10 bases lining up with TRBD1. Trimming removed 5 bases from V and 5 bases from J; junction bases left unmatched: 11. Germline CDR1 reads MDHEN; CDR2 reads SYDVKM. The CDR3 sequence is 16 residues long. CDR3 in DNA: TGTGCCAGCAGTCCTGCGACCGGGACAGGGGAAACTGAAGCTTTCTTT. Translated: CASSPATGTGETEAFF.

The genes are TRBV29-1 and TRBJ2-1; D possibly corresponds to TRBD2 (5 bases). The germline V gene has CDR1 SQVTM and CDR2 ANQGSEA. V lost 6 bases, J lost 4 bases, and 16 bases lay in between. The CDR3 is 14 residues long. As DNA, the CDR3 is TGCAGCGTGCCCGCCCCAGCGGAGTACAATGAGCAGTTCTTC. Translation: CSVPAPAEYNEQFF.

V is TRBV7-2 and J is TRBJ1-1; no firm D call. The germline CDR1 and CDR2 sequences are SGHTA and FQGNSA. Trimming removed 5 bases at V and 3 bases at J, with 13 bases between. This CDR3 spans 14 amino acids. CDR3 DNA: TGTGCCAGCAGCGTGGAGGGCTGGGACACTGAAGCTTTCTTT. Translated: CASSVEGWDTEAFF.

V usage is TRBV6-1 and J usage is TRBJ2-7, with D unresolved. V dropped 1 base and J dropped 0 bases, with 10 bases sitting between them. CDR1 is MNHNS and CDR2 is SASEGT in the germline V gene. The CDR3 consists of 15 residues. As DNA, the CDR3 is TGTGCCAGCAGTGAAGGTGGCGGCAGCTCCTACGAGCAGTACTTC. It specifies CASSEGGGSSYEQYF.

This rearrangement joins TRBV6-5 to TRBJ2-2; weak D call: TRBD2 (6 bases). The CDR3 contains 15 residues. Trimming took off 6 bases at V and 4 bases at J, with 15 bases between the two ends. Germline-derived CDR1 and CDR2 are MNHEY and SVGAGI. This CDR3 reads CASRLTGAGTGELFF. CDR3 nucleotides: TGTGCCAGCAGATTGACGGGAGCGGGCACCGGGGAGCTGTTTTTT.

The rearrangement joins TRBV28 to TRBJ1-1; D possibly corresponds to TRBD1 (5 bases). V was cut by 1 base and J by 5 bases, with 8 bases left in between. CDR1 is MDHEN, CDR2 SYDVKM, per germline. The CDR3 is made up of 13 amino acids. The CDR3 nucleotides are TGTGCCAGCAGTTTATTAGGGGAAACTGAAGCTTTCTTT. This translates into CASSLLGETEAFF.

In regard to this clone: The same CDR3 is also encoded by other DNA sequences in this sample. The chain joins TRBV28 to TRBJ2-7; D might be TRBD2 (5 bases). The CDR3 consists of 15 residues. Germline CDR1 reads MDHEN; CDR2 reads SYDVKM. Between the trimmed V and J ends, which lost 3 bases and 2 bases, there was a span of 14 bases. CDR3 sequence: CASSFSWTGTYEQYF. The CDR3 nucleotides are TGTGCCAGCAGTTTTTCCTGGACGGGAACCTACGAGCAGTACTTC.

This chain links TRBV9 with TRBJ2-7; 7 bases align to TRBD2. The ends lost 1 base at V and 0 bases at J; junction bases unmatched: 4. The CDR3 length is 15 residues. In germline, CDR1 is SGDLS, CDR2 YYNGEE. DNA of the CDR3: TGTGCCAGCAGCGTAACGGGAGGAAGCTCCTACGAGCAGTACTTC. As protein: CASSVTGGSSYEQYF.

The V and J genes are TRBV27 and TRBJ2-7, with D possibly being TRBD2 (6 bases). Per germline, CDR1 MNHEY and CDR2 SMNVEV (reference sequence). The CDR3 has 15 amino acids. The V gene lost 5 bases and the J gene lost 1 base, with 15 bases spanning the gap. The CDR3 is CASSVLPAGSYEQYF. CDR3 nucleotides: TGTGCCAGCAGTGTTTTGCCTGCGGGGTCCTACGAGCAGTACTTC.

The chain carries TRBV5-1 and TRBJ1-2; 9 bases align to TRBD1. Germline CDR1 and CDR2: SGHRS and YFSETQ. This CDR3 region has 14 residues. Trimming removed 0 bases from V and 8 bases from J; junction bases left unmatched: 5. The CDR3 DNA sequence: TGCGCCAGCAGCTTGGGGGACAGGGTAAACGGCTACACCTTC. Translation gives CASSLGDRVNGYTF.

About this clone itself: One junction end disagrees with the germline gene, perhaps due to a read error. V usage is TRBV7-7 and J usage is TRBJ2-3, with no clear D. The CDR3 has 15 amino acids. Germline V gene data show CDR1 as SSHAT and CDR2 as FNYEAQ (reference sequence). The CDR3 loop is CASSAADGATDTQYF. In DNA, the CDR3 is TGTGCTAGCAGCGCAGCTGACGGAGCCACAGATACGCAGTATTTT.

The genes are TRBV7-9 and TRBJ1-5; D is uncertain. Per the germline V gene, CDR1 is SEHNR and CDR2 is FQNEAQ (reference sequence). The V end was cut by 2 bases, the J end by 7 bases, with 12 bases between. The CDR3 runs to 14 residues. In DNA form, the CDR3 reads TGTGCCAGCAGCTTAAATAGCGCGGCACAGCCCCAGCATTTT. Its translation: CASSLNSAAQPQHF.

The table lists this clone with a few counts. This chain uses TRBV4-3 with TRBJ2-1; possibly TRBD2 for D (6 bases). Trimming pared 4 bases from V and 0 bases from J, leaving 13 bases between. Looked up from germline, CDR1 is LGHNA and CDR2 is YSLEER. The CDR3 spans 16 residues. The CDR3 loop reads CASSLGGVRSYNEQFF. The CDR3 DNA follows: TGCGCCAGCAGCCTGGGCGGGGTACGCTCCTACAATGAGCAGTTCTTC.

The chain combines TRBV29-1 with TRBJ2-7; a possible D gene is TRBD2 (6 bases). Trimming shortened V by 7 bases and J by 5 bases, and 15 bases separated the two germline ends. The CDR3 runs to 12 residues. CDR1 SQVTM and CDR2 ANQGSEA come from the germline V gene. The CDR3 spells CSALGGFDEQYF. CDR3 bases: TGCAGCGCCTTGGGGGGTTTCGACGAGCAGTACTTC.

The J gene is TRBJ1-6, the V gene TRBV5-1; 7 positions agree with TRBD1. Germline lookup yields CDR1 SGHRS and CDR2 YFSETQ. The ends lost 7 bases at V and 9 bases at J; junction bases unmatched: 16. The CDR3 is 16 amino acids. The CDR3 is CASRRQGRTDGSPLHF. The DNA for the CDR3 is TGCGCCAGCCGAAGACAGGGACGAACCGACGGTTCACCCCTCCACTTT.

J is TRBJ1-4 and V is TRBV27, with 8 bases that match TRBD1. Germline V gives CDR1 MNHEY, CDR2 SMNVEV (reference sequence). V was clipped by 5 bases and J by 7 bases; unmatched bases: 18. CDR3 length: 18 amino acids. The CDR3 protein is CASSGREPRAGGFEKLFF. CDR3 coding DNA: TGTGCCAGCAGTGGCAGGGAGCCCCGGGCAGGGGGCTTTGAAAAACTGTTTTTT.

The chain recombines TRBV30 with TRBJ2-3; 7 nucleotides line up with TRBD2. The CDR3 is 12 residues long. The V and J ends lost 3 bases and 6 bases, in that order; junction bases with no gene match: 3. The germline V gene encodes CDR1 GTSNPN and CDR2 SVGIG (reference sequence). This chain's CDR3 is CAWRGGSDTQYF. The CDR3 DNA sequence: TGTGCCTGGAGGGGGGGGTCCGATACGCAGTATTTT.

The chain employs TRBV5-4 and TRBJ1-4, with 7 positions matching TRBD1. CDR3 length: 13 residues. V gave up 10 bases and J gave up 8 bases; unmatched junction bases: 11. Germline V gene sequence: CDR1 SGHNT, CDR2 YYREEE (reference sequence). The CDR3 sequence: CAAKQGTEEKLFF. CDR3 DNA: TGTGCCGCTAAACAGGGGACAGAAGAAAAACTGTTTTTT.

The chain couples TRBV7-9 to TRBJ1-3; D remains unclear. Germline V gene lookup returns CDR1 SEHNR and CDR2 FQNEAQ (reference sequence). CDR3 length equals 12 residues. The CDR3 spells CAGTDSGNTIYF. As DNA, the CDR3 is TGTGCGGGCACAGACTCTGGAAACACCATATATTTT.